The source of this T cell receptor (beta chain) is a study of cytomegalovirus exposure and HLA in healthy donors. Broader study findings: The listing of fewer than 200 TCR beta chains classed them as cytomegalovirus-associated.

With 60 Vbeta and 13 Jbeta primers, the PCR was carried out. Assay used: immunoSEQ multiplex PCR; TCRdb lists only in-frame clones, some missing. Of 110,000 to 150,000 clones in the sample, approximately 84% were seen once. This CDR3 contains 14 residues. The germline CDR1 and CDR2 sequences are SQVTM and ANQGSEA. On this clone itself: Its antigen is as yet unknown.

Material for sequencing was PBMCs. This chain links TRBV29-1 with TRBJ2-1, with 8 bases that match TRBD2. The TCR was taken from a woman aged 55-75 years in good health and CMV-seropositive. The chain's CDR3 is CNHSGVSSYNEQFF. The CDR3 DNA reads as TGCAATCATAGCGGGGTAAGCTCCTACAATGAGCAGTTCTTC.